These T cell receptor beta chains were read from a single sample in a study of blood T cell repertoires in COVID-19. The protocol was immunoSEQ multiplex PCR, while the TCRdb copy is restricted to in-frame clones and leaves out a portion. Here the sample spans 70,000 to 95,000 clones, 85% to 90% being singletons. The sequencing sample was made of peripheral blood. All receptors come from a human donor with active COVID-19. The donor label of this sample is uncertain. CDR3s include the opening cysteine and the closing phenylalanine or tryptophan. Each record gives: clone size, J gene, V gene, D gene, CDR3 protein, CDR3 DNA. D genes are given only for firm matches. Not every row has a clone size; where given, it reads once, few, many or a size class.

abundance: -
j_gene: TRBJ1-2
v_gene: TRBV7-2
d_gene: -
CDR3aa: CASSLAPTGNYGYTF
CDR3nt: TGTGCCAGCAGCTTAGCCCCCACAGGGAACTATGGCTACACCTTC

abundance: -
j_gene: TRBJ2-5
v_gene: TRBV2
d_gene: TRBD1
CDR3aa: CASSGDRGVPLVQETQYF
CDR3nt: TGTGCCAGCAGTGGAGACAGGGGGGTGCCCCTAGTCCAAGAGACCCAGTACTTC

abundance: -
j_gene: TRBJ1-5
v_gene: TRBV5-3
d_gene: -
CDR3aa: CARSLANLGKRDGNQPQHF
CDR3nt: TGTGCCAGAAGCTTGGCCAACTTGGGTAAGAGGGATGGCAATCAGCCCCAGCATTTT

abundance: once
j_gene: TRBJ1-4
v_gene: TRBV7-9
d_gene: -
CDR3aa: CASSPGGGLLNEKLFF
CDR3nt: TGTGCCAGCAGCCCCGGGGGGGGCCTCCTTAATGAAAAACTGTTTTTT

abundance: -
j_gene: TRBJ1-2
v_gene: TRBV2
d_gene: TRBD1
CDR3aa: CASRGQEDGYTF
CDR3nt: TGTGCCAGCAGGGGACAGGAGGACGGCTACACCTTC

abundance: -
j_gene: TRBJ1-5
v_gene: TRBV15
d_gene: -
CDR3aa: CATSLGQPADSNQPQHF
CDR3nt: TGTGCCACCAGCCTTGGACAGCCAGCCGACAGCAATCAGCCCCAGCATTTT

abundance: -
j_gene: TRBJ2-6
v_gene: TRBV7-2
d_gene: -
CDR3aa: CASSLEGAAGANVLTF
CDR3nt: TGTGCCAGCAGCTTAGAAGGGGCGGCTGGGGCCAACGTCCTGACTTTC

abundance: -
j_gene: TRBJ2-3
v_gene: TRBV3-1/TRBV3-2
d_gene: -
CDR3aa: CASSQDRGTDTQYF
CDR3nt: TGTGCCAGCAGCCAAGATCGGGGCACAGATACGCAGTATTTT

abundance: once
j_gene: TRBJ1-1
v_gene: TRBV6-6
d_gene: TRBD1
CDR3aa: CASIPGQGIRTEAFF
CDR3nt: TGTGCCAGCATTCCCGGACAGGGGATTCGAACTGAAGCTTTCTTT

abundance: once
j_gene: TRBJ2-3
v_gene: TRBV7-2
d_gene: -
CDR3aa: CASSSRVTSTDTQYF
CDR3nt: TGTGCCAGCAGCTCCAGGGTTACTAGCACAGATACGCAGTATTTT

abundance: -
j_gene: TRBJ1-2
v_gene: TRBV10-3
d_gene: TRBD1
CDR3aa: CAIGGGTNLQGAQEAF
CDR3nt: TGTGCCATCGGGGGGGGGACTAACCTCCAGGGGGCACAGGAGGCCTTC

abundance: -
j_gene: TRBJ1-1
v_gene: TRBV5-1
d_gene: TRBD1
CDR3aa: CASSSGKGQGAFEAFF
CDR3nt: TGCGCCAGCAGCTCGGGCAAGGGACAGGGGGCCTTTGAAGCTTTCTTT

abundance: -
j_gene: TRBJ1-3
v_gene: TRBV30
d_gene: -
CDR3aa: CACIRGNTIYF
CDR3nt: TGTGCCTGTATCCGGGGAAACACCATATATTTT

abundance: -
j_gene: TRBJ2-2
v_gene: TRBV5-1
d_gene: -
CDR3aa: CASSRGPRRETGELFF
CDR3nt: TGCGCCAGCAGCCGTGGTCCGCGCCGGGAGACCGGGGAGCTGTTTTTT

abundance: -
j_gene: TRBJ2-1
v_gene: TRBV28
d_gene: -
CDR3aa: CASNSLKTGTSYNEQFF
CDR3nt: TGTGCCAGCAACAGTTTAAAGACAGGAACCTCCTACAATGAGCAGTTCTTC

abundance: -
j_gene: TRBJ2-7
v_gene: TRBV4-3
d_gene: -
CDR3aa: CASSPRGGTDEQYF
CDR3nt: TGCGCCAGCAGCCCCCGCGGGGGCACGGACGAGCAGTACTTC

abundance: -
j_gene: TRBJ1-1
v_gene: TRBV29-1
d_gene: -
CDR3aa: CSVQTDRQTVEAFF
CDR3nt: TGCAGCGTTCAGACTGACAGACAAACCGTGGAGGCTTTCTTT

abundance: -
j_gene: TRBJ2-7
v_gene: TRBV4-2
d_gene: TRBD1
CDR3aa: CASSQGQGSSYEQYF
CDR3nt: TGTGCCAGCAGCCAAGGACAGGGCAGCTCCTACGAGCAGTACTTC

abundance: -
j_gene: TRBJ2-2
v_gene: TRBV13
d_gene: TRBD2
CDR3aa: CASSLISGGPTGELFF
CDR3nt: TGTGCCAGCAGCTTAATTAGCGGGGGGCCTACCGGGGAGCTGTTTTTT

abundance: -
j_gene: TRBJ2-5
v_gene: TRBV5-1
d_gene: -
CDR3aa: CAIKQGPGEETQYF
CDR3nt: TGCGCCATCAAGCAGGGCCCGGGGGAAGAGACCCAGTACTTC

abundance: -
j_gene: TRBJ2-5
v_gene: TRBV14
d_gene: -
CDR3aa: CASSLRGGGLQETQYF
CDR3nt: TGTGCCAGCAGCCTTCGTGGCGGGGGCCTACAAGAGACCCAGTACTTC

abundance: -
j_gene: TRBJ1-6
v_gene: TRBV12-3/TRBV12-4
d_gene: -
CDR3aa: CASMDMGNSPLHF
CDR3nt: TGTGCCAGCATGGACATGGGAAATTCACCCCTCCACTTT

abundance: -
j_gene: TRBJ2-1
v_gene: TRBV11-2
d_gene: -
CDR3aa: CASRPTPSYNEQFF
CDR3nt: TGTGCCAGCAGACCGACTCCCTCCTACAATGAGCAGTTCTTC

abundance: -
j_gene: TRBJ1-2
v_gene: TRBV7-9
d_gene: TRBD1
CDR3aa: CASSPSGTGMHGYTF
CDR3nt: TGTGCCAGCAGCCCATCCGGGACAGGGATGCATGGCTACACCTTC

abundance: -
j_gene: TRBJ1-5
v_gene: TRBV6-5
d_gene: -
CDR3aa: CASRRNSNQPQHF
CDR3nt: TGTGCCAGCAGGCGGAATAGCAATCAGCCCCAGCATTTT

abundance: -
j_gene: TRBJ2-6
v_gene: TRBV2
d_gene: TRBD1
CDR3aa: CASSEQGASGANVLTF
CDR3nt: TGTGCCAGCAGTGAACAGGGGGCGTCTGGGGCCAACGTCCTGACTTTC

abundance: -
j_gene: TRBJ2-1
v_gene: TRBV7-2
d_gene: TRBD2
CDR3aa: CASTPGRALRQFF
CDR3nt: TGTGCCAGCACCCCTGGGAGGGCCCTTAGACAGTTCTTC

abundance: -
j_gene: TRBJ2-1
v_gene: TRBV10-3
d_gene: -
CDR3aa: CAISVSEGLFYNEQFF
CDR3nt: TGTGCCATCAGTGTATCAGAGGGTTTATTCTACAATGAGCAGTTCTTC

abundance: -
j_gene: TRBJ1-2
v_gene: TRBV27
d_gene: -
CDR3aa: CASSPLTGGDGYTF
CDR3nt: TGTGCCAGCAGTCCTCTAACCGGGGGGGATGGCTACACCTTC

abundance: -
j_gene: TRBJ2-1
v_gene: TRBV5-1
d_gene: TRBD2
CDR3aa: CASSLKTSGGALFF
CDR3nt: TGCGCCAGCAGCTTGAAGACTAGCGGGGGGGCTCTGTTCTTC

abundance: -
j_gene: TRBJ2-7
v_gene: TRBV30
d_gene: TRBD2
CDR3aa: CAWSNGGASYEQYF
CDR3nt: TGTGCCTGGAGTAACGGGGGGGCCTCCTACGAGCAGTACTTC

abundance: -
j_gene: TRBJ1-2
v_gene: TRBV28
d_gene: TRBD1
CDR3aa: CASSLGGTGARVGYTF
CDR3nt: TGTGCCAGCAGTTTAGGGGGGACAGGGGCTCGTGTTGGCTACACCTTC

abundance: -
j_gene: TRBJ1-5
v_gene: TRBV4-3
d_gene: -
CDR3aa: CASSQDRYSNQPQHF
CDR3nt: TGCGCCAGCAGCCAAGACAGGTATAGCAATCAGCCCCAGCATTTT

abundance: few
j_gene: TRBJ1-5
v_gene: TRBV27
d_gene: -
CDR3aa: CASSPLGTSPRNQPQHF
CDR3nt: TGTGCCAGCAGTCCCCTTGGGACATCCCCTCGCAATCAGCCCCAGCATTTT

abundance: once
j_gene: TRBJ2-7
v_gene: TRBV6-2/TRBV6-3
d_gene: -
CDR3aa: CASSTGTTYEQYF
CDR3nt: TGTGCCAGCAGCACAGGGACGACCTACGAGCAGTACTTC

abundance: once
j_gene: TRBJ1-1
v_gene: TRBV7-2
d_gene: TRBD1
CDR3aa: CASIEYRGTEAFF
CDR3nt: TGTGCCAGCATCGAGTACAGGGGGACTGAAGCTTTCTTT

abundance: -
j_gene: TRBJ2-7
v_gene: TRBV7-2
d_gene: TRBD2
CDR3aa: CASRTTSGGPYEQYF
CDR3nt: TGTGCCAGCAGGACGACTAGCGGGGGTCCCTACGAGCAGTACTTC

abundance: few
j_gene: TRBJ2-2
v_gene: TRBV5-4
d_gene: -
CDR3aa: CASSLAGITGELFF
CDR3nt: TGTGCCAGCAGCTTGGCAGGGATCACCGGGGAGCTGTTTTTT

abundance: -
j_gene: TRBJ1-3
v_gene: TRBV5-1
d_gene: -
CDR3aa: CASSLPTHLCYTIYF
CDR3nt: TGCGCCAGCAGCTTACCGACACACCTTTGTTACACCATATATTTT

abundance: -
j_gene: TRBJ2-1
v_gene: TRBV19
d_gene: -
CDR3aa: CASSISRQANNEQFF
CDR3nt: TGTGCCAGTAGTATATCCCGACAGGCCAACAATGAGCAGTTCTTC

abundance: -
j_gene: TRBJ1-2
v_gene: TRBV6-2/TRBV6-3
d_gene: TRBD1
CDR3aa: CASSYWDREVDGYTF
CDR3nt: TGTGCCAGCAGTTACTGGGACAGGGAGGTAGATGGCTACACCTTC

abundance: -
j_gene: TRBJ2-3
v_gene: TRBV4-3
d_gene: TRBD2
CDR3aa: CASSSGGGNTQYF
CDR3nt: TGCGCCAGCAGCAGTGGGGGGGGAAATACGCAGTATTTT

abundance: -
j_gene: TRBJ2-1
v_gene: TRBV12-3/TRBV12-4
d_gene: -
CDR3aa: CASSLFQYNEQFF
CDR3nt: TGTGCCAGCAGTTTGTTCCAGTACAATGAGCAGTTCTTC

abundance: -
j_gene: TRBJ1-1
v_gene: TRBV10-2
d_gene: -
CDR3aa: CAPLLSDTEAFF
CDR3nt: TGCGCCCCCCTTTTATCGGACACTGAAGCTTTCTTT

abundance: -
j_gene: TRBJ2-5
v_gene: TRBV27
d_gene: -
CDR3aa: CASRHQETQYF
CDR3nt: TGTGCCAGCCGACATCAAGAGACCCAGTACTTC

abundance: -
j_gene: TRBJ1-1
v_gene: TRBV13
d_gene: -
CDR3aa: CASSLAYRDTEAFF
CDR3nt: TGTGCCAGCAGCTTGGCCTACCGGGACACTGAAGCTTTCTTT

abundance: -
j_gene: TRBJ1-3
v_gene: TRBV4-1
d_gene: TRBD1
CDR3aa: CASSQGQGTGNTIYF
CDR3nt: TGCGCCAGCAGCCAAGGACAGGGGACTGGAAACACCATATATTTT

abundance: -
j_gene: TRBJ2-2
v_gene: TRBV13
d_gene: -
CDR3aa: CATSGGRFAGELFF
CDR3nt: TGTGCCACCTCAGGGGGGCGTTTTGCCGGGGAGCTGTTTTTT

abundance: -
j_gene: TRBJ2-7
v_gene: TRBV5-1
d_gene: -
CDR3aa: CASSSARGAAYEQYF
CDR3nt: TGCGCCAGCAGCTCCGCCAGGGGAGCCGCCTACGAGCAGTACTTC

abundance: -
j_gene: TRBJ2-7
v_gene: TRBV9
d_gene: -
CDR3aa: CASSASPNYEQYF
CDR3nt: TGTGCCAGCAGCGCAAGCCCCAACTACGAGCAGTACTTC

abundance: -
j_gene: TRBJ2-7
v_gene: TRBV4-2
d_gene: -
CDR3aa: CASSQDPADYEQYF
CDR3nt: TGTGCCAGCAGCCAAGATCCTGCGGACTACGAGCAGTACTTC

abundance: -
j_gene: TRBJ1-3
v_gene: TRBV18
d_gene: -
CDR3aa: CASSPRPGSSGNTIYF
CDR3nt: TGTGCCAGCTCGCCGCGCCCCGGGAGCTCTGGAAACACCATATATTTT

abundance: -
j_gene: TRBJ2-6
v_gene: TRBV7-8
d_gene: TRBD1
CDR3aa: CASSLSTSGQISSGANVLTF
CDR3nt: TGTGCCAGCAGCTTATCTACGTCGGGACAGATCTCCTCTGGGGCCAACGTCCTGACTTTC

abundance: once
j_gene: TRBJ1-1
v_gene: TRBV2
d_gene: -
CDR3aa: CASSETRIEGTEAFF
CDR3nt: TGTGCCAGCAGTGAAACGAGGATCGAAGGCACTGAAGCTTTCTTT

abundance: -
j_gene: TRBJ2-1
v_gene: TRBV24-1
d_gene: -
CDR3aa: CATSDFWGQQFF
CDR3nt: TGTGCCACCAGTGATTTTTGGGGCCAGCAGTTCTTC